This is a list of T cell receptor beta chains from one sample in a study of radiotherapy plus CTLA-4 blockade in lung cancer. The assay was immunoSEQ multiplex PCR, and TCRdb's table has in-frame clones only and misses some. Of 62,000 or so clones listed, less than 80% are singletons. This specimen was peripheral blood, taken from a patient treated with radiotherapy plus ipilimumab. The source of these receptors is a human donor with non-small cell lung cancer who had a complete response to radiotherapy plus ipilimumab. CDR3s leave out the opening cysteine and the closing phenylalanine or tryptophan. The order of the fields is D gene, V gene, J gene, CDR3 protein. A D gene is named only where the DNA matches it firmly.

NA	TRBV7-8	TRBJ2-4	ASSLAGQREY
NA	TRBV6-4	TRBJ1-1	ASREGRGTEAF
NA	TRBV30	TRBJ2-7	AWKGKGLGGEQY
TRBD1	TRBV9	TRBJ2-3	ASSVATGNTDRGRTDTQY
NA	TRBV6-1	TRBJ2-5	ASSETAQETQY
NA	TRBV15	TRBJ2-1	ATSNGVNEQF
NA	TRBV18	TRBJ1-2	ASSEDSNYGYT
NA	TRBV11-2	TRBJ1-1	ASRFGRGEAF
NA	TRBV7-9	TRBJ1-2	ASSLAQGIDYGYT
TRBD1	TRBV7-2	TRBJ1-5	ASSFGQANQPQH
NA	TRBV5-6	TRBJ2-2	ASSLGGMNTGELF
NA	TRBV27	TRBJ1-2	ASSYGRNYGYT
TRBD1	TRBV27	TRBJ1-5	ASSSQGARQPQH
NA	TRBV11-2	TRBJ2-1	ASSSPRGISSYNEQF
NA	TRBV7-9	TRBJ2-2	ASSFVRDSGELF
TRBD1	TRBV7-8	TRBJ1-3	ASSEDRPFSGNTIY
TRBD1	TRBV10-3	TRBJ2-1	AISESTGQGNDNEQF
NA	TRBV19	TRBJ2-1	ASQGKGNEQF
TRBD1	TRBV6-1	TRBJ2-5	ASMTGGLQETQY
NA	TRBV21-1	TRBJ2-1	ASSKGGAAREYEQF
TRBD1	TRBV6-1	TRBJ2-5	ASSEFPGTAFQETQY
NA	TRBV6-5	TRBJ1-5	ASSSQGGNQPQH
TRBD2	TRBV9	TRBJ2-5	ASSVFSGGSETQY
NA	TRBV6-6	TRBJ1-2	ASTGQHSNYGYT
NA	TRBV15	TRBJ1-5	ATRSLSQGNNQPQH